The TCR beta chain under discussion was sequenced for a study of PD-1 blockade in classical Hodgkin lymphoma. Indicated time point: cycle 4 day 1 (C4D1), after five to seven weeks of nivolumab. Relapse after autologous stem cell transplantation occurred in every patient, and brentuximab vedotin exposure varied. Trimming took 3 bases from V and 0 from J, leaving 9 bases between them. The CDR3 runs 15 residues. Germline V gene sequence: CDR1 LNHDA, CDR2 SQIVND (reference sequence). Sequencing used immunoSEQ multiplex PCR; TCRdb keeps in-frame clones, though not all of them. The table records 50,000 to 65,000 clones, about 90% of them present only once.

The chain combines TRBV19 with TRBJ2-1; possibly TRBD1 or TRBD2 for D (6 bases each). The source material was peripheral blood mononuclear cells (PBMCs), sampled before the fourth cycle of nivolumab. This receptor was obtained from a human donor with classical Hodgkin lymphoma. In DNA form, the CDR3 reads TGTGCCAGTAGTATTGAGGGGGGCTCCTACAATGAGCAGTTCTTC. Translating it yields CASSIEGGSYNEQFF.